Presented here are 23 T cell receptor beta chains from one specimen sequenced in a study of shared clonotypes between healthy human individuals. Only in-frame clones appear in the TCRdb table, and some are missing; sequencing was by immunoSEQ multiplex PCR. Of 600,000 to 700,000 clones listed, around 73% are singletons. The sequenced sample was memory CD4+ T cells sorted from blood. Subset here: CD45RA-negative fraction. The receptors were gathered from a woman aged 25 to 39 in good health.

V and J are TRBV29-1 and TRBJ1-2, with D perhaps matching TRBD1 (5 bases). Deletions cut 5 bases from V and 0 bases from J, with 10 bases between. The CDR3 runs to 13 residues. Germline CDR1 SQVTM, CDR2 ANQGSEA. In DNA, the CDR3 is TGCAGCGTTAACCGGGGCTCTAACTATGGCTACACCTTC. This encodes CSVNRGSNYGYTF.

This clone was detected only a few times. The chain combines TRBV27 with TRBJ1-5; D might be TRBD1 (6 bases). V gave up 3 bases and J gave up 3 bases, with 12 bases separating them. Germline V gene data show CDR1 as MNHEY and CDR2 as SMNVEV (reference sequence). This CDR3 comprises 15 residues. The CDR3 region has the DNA TGTGCCAGCAGTTTTCGGGGGGCCTTCAATCAGCCCCAGCATTTT. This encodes CASSFRGAFNQPQHF.

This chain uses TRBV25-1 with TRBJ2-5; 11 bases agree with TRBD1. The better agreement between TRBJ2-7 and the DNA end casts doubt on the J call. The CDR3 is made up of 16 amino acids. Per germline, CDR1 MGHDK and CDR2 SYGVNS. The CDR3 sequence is CASSESRDRGTYEQYF. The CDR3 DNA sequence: TGTGCCAGCAGTGAATCCCGGGACAGGGGGACTTACGAGCAGTACTTC.

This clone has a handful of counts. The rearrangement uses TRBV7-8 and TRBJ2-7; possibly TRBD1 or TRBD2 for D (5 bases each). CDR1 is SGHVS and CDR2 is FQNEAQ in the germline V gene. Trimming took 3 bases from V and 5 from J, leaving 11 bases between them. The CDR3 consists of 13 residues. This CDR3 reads CASSFRDEDEQYF. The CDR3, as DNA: TGTGCCAGCAGCTTTAGGGACGAGGACGAGCAGTACTTC.

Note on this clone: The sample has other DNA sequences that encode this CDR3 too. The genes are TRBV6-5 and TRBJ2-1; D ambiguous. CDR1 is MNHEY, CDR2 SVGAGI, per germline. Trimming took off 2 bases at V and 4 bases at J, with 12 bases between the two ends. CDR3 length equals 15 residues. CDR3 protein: CASSYGLGGYNEQFF. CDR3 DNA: TGTGCCAGCAGTTACGGGCTAGGCGGTTACAATGAGCAGTTCTTC.

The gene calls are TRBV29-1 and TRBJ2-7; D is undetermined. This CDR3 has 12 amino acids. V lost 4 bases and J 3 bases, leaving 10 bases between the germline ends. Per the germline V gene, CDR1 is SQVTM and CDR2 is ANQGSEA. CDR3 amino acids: CSVVKTSYEQYF. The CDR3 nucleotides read TGCAGCGTTGTGAAGACCAGCTACGAGCAGTACTTC.

The CDR3 DNA is TGTGCCAGCAGCTCGCGGGACAGGGGAACGAATGGAAACACCATATATTTT. Protein product: CASSSRDRGTNGNTIYF. V gene TRBV7-9 combines with J gene TRBJ1-3; TRBD1 matches 10 bases. The CDR3 sequence is 17 residues long. V was pared by 4 bases and J by 3 bases, with 9 bases of the junction left unmatched. Germline values: CDR1 SEHNR, CDR2 FQNEAQ (reference sequence).

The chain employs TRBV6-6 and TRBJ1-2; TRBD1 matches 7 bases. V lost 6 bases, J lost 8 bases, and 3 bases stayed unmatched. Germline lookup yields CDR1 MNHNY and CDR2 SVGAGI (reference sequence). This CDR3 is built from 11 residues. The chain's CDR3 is CASRQGMGYTF. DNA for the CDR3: TGTGCCAGCAGACAGGGGATGGGCTACACCTTC.

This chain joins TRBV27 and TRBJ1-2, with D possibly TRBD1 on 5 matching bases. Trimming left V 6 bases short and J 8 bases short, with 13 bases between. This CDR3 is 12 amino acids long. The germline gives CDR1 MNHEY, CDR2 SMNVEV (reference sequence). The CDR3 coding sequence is TGTGCCAGCAGGGGGGTGGTGGACGGCTACACCTTC. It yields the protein CASRGVVDGYTF.

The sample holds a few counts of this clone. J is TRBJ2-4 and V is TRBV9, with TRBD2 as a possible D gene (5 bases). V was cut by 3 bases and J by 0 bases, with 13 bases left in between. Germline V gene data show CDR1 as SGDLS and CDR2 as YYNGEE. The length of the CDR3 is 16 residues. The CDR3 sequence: CASSATVTIAKNIQYF. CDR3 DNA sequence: TGTGCCAGCAGCGCCACGGTGACTATAGCCAAAAACATTCAGTACTTC.

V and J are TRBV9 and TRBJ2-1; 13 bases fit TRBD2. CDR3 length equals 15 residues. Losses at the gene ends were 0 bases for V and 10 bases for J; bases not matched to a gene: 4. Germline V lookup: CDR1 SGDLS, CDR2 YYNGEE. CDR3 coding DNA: TGTGCCAGCAGCGTAGGACTAGCGGGAGGTGAAGAGCAGTTCTTC. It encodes CASSVGLAGGEEQFF.

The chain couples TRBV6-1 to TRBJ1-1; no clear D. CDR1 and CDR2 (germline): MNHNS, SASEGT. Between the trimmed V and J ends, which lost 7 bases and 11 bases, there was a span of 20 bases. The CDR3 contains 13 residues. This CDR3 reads CASNPASVQAAFF. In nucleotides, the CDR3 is TGTGCCAGCAACCCCGCCTCAGTTCAGGCGGCTTTCTTT.

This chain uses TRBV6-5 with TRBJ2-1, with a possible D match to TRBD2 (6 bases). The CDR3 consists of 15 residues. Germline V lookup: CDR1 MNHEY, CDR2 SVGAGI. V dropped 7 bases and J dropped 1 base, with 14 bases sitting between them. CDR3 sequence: CASTNLGGSYNEQFF. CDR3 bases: TGTGCCAGCACTAATCTTGGGGGGTCCTACAATGAGCAGTTCTTC.

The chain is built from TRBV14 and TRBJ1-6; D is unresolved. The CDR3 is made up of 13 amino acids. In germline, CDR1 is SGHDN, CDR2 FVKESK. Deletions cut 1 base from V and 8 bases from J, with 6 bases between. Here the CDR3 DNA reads TGTGCCAGCAGCCAAGTATTGTATTCACCCCTCCACTTT. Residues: CASSQVLYSPLHF.

This CDR3 is CASSLVTTGPGANVLTF. The DNA for the CDR3 is TGTGCCAGCAGCTTGGTAACTACAGGGCCCGGGGCCAACGTCCTGACTTTC. This chain uses TRBV5-4 with TRBJ2-6, with D tentatively TRBD1 (6 bases). Looked up from germline, CDR1 is SGHNT and CDR2 is YYREEE (reference sequence). Trimming pared 0 bases from V and 4 bases from J, leaving 14 bases between. The CDR3 covers 17 residues.

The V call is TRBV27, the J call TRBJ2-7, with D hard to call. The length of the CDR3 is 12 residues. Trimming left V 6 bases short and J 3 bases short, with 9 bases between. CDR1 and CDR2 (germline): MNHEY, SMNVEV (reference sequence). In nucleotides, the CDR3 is TGTGCCAGCAGCGGACGAAGCTACGAGCAGTACTTC. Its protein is CASSGRSYEQYF.

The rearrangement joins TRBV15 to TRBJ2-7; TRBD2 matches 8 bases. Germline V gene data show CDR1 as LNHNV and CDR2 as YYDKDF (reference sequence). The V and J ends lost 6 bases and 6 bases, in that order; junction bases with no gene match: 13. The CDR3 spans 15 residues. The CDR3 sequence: CATSPQAGVPLEQYF. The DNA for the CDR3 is TGTGCCACCAGTCCTCAAGCGGGAGTACCCCTCGAGCAGTACTTC.

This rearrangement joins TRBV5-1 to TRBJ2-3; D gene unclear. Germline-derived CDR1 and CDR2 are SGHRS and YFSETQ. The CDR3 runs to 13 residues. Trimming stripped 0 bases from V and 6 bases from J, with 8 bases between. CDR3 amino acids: CASSLAEADTQYF. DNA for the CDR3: TGCGCCAGCAGCTTGGCCGAGGCGGATACGCAGTATTTT. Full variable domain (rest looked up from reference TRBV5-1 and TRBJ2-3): KAGVTQTPRYLIKTRGQQVTLSCSPISGHRSVSWYQQTPGQGLQFLFEYFSETQRNKGNFPGRFSGRQFSNSRSEMNVSTLELGDSALYLCASSLAEADTQYFGPGTRLTVL.

Written as DNA, the CDR3 is TGTGCCAGCAGCCTAACAGGGGACACTACCTACAATGAGCAGTTCTTC. It yields the protein CASSLTGDTTYNEQFF. This sequence joins TRBV25-1 and TRBJ2-1, with TRBD1 matching 7 bases. Per germline, CDR1 MGHDK and CDR2 SYGVNS. This CDR3 is built from 16 residues. The ends lost 6 bases at V and 2 bases at J; junction bases unmatched: 10.

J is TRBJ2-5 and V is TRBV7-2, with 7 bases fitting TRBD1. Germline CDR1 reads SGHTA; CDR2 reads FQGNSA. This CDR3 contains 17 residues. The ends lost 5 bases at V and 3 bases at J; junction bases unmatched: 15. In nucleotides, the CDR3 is TGTGCCAGCAGCGCAGGTATTGTGAGGGGGCGAGAAGAGACCCAGTACTTC. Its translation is CASSAGIVRGREETQYF.

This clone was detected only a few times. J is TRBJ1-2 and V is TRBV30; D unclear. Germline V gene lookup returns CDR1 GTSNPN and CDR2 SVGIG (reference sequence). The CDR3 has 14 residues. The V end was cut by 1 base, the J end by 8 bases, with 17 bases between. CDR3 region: CAWSAQDRRGGYTF. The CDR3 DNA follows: TGTGCCTGGAGTGCGCAGGACCGCCGGGGAGGCTACACCTTC.

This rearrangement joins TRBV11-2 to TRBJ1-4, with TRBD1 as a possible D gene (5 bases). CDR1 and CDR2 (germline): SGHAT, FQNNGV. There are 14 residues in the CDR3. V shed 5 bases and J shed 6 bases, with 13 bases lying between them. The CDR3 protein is CASSRQGGYEKLFF. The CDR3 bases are TGTGCCAGCAGCCGTCAGGGAGGGTATGAAAAACTGTTTTTT.

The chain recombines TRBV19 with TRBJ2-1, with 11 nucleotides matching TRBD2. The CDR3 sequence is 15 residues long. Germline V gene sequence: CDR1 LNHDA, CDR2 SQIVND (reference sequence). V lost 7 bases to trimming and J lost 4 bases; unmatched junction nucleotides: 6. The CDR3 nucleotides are TGTGCCAGTAAAGAGGGGACTAGCGGATACAATGAGCAGTTCTTC. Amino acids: CASKEGTSGYNEQFF.